The rows below give T cell receptor beta chains drawn from one sample of a study of T cell responses to AZD1222 COVID-19 vaccine. Produced via immunoSEQ multiplex PCR; TCRdb's table is partial and in-frame only. The sample contains fewer than 110,000 clones, around 92% of which appear only once. The sample was peripheral blood, taken 28 days after the second AZD1222 dose. These receptors were obtained from an adult who received the AZD1222 COVID-19 vaccine. The CDR3 runs from the conserved cysteine through the conserved F or W. A D gene is named only where the DNA matches it firmly. Not all rows give a size; the values are once, few, many and, for expanded clones, a class.

cdr3_nt cdr3_aa d_call j_call clone_size v_call
TGTGCCAGCAGTCCCTATGGGGGGCAGACTAATGAAAAACTGTTTTTT CASSPYGGQTNEKLFF - TRBJ1-4 - TRBV28
TGTGCCAGCAGCTTGAGGAGTCAGGATTCACCCCTCCACTTT CASSLRSQDSPLHF - TRBJ1-6 - TRBV5-4
TGCGCCAGCAGCCAAGATTCGAGGGGAGCTTATGGCTACACCTTC CASSQDSRGAYGYTF - TRBJ1-2 - TRBV4-1
TGTGCCTGGGGGGGACAGGGGGCAACGTCACCCCTCCACTTT CAWGGQGATSPLHF TRBD1 TRBJ1-6 - TRBV30
TGCGCCAGCCTTTTGGACAGGGCGCAGCCCCAGCATTTT CASLLDRAQPQHF TRBD1 TRBJ1-5 - TRBV10-1
TGTGCCAGCAGCCAAGAGAGAGTAGGTGAAAAACTGTTTTTT CASSQERVGEKLFF - TRBJ1-4 - TRBV14
TGCGCCAGCAGCTTGGGACAGGGGGGGCAGTTCTTC CASSLGQGGQFF TRBD1 TRBJ2-1 - TRBV5-1
TGCGCCAGCAGCTTGGCCAAAGGCGTAGCTAGCACAGATACGCAGTATTTT CASSLAKGVASTDTQYF - TRBJ2-3 few TRBV5-1
TGTGCCAGCAGTGAAGCGCTTCGAAACACTGAAGCTTTCTTT CASSEALRNTEAFF - TRBJ1-1 - TRBV6-1
TGCAGCGTTGAAGATTCCCAACACAATGAGCAGTTCTTC CSVEDSQHNEQFF - TRBJ2-1 few TRBV29-1
TGTGCCAGCAGCTTAAACTGGGGCGCCAATGAGCAGTTCTTC CASSLNWGANEQFF - TRBJ2-1 - TRBV6-5
TGTGCCAGCAGCAAACCCACAGGGTTAGCCGGGGAGCTGTTTTTT CASSKPTGLAGELFF - TRBJ2-2 - TRBV7-8
TGTGCCAGCGGTCGGGGCGGCTATGCCGGGGAGCTGTTTTTT CASGRGGYAGELFF - TRBJ2-2 - TRBV27
TGTGCCAGCAGCTCCGACCGGACAGCCTTCGACGAGCAGTACTTC CASSSDRTAFDEQYF - TRBJ2-7 - TRBV27
TGTGCCAGCAGCGTAGTGGGACAGGGAATCGAAGGCTACACCTTC CASSVVGQGIEGYTF TRBD1 TRBJ1-2 - TRBV9
TGTGCCAGCAGCTTAACGGCACAGGTATCCTACGAGCAGTACTTC CASSLTAQVSYEQYF - TRBJ2-7 - TRBV7-2
TGTGCCAGCAGAGACAGGGGTATGAGGAGCGAGCAGTACTTC CASRDRGMRSEQYF TRBD1 TRBJ2-7 - TRBV6-5
TGTGCCAGCAGCCTAGGTGGGACACTTCCTTCACCCCTCCACTTT CASSLGGTLPSPLHF - TRBJ1-6 - TRBV7-9
TGTGCCAGCAGCGTAGCCCCTAGTTTCGCAGATACGCAGTATTTT CASSVAPSFADTQYF - TRBJ2-3 - TRBV9
TGTGCCAGCAGCGTAGACCGGGACCCTAGGTTAGATACGCAGTATTTT CASSVDRDPRLDTQYF - TRBJ2-3 - TRBV9
TGTGCCAGCAGCGTAGGGACGGGGACATACAATGAGCAGTTCTTC CASSVGTGTYNEQFF - TRBJ2-1 - TRBV9
TGTGCCTGGGGTGCGATGGGAGAGCAGTACTTC CAWGAMGEQYF - TRBJ2-7 - TRBV30
TGTGCCAGCAGATCTTTGGGGGGTATCACTGAAGCTTTCTTT CASRSLGGITEAFF - TRBJ1-1 - TRBV27
TGCGCCAGCAGCCTTCAGGGGGACACCGGGGAGCTGTTTTTT CASSLQGDTGELFF TRBD1 TRBJ2-2 - TRBV4-1
TGTGCCAGCAGTGTAGCCAGGGGTAGCAATCAGCCCCAGCATTTT CASSVARGSNQPQHF - TRBJ1-5 - TRBV2
TGTGCCAGCAGCTTAATCCAGGGTCTCACCGGGGAGCTGTTTTTT CASSLIQGLTGELFF - TRBJ2-2 - TRBV7-9
TGTGCCAGCAGTTTATCGGGGGGCCAGGGGGCTCGAGGCACTGAAGCTTTCTTT CASSLSGGQGARGTEAFF TRBD1 TRBJ1-1 once TRBV27
TGTGCCAGCAGCGAAGAACTAGCGGGAGGTCTCGAGCAGTACTTC CASSEELAGGLEQYF TRBD2 TRBJ2-7 once TRBV7-6